This T cell receptor beta chain was documented in a study of shared clonotypes between healthy human individuals. Overall study context: Sampling drew on donors who were a couple of women and a few men aged 18 to 49.

Whole-study results and caveats: The sharing of about 5% of naive CD4 clonotypes was seen across a handful of donors. Only blood was sampled; tissue repertoires likely differ.

Sequenced by immunoSEQ multiplex PCR; TCRdb stores in-frame clones only, minus some. The sample yields fewer than 3 million clones, approximately 90% seen once. This clone was counted a single time. The antigen is undetermined. The CDR3 covers 13 residues. The germline V gene has CDR1 SGHTA and CDR2 FQGTGA. V lost 1 base to trimming and J lost 10 bases, with 14 bases between them. Sequenced: naive CD4+ T cells from PBMCs. Subset of the sample: CD45RA+ positively selected. This chain links TRBV7-3 with TRBJ2-7, with D possibly being TRBD1 (5 bases). This TCR was sampled from a man between 18 and 35 years old in good health. Some clones in this sample may be carry-over from other donors' samples. The CDR3 DNA sequence: TGTGCCAGCAGCTTAATCCAGGGCGCCCCACAGTACTTC. As protein: CASSLIQGAPQYF. The full variable domain, with the rest looked up from reference TRBV7-3 and TRBJ2-7, is GAGVSQTPSNKVTEKGKYVELRCDPISGHTALYWYRQSLGQGPEFLIYFQGTGAADDSGLPNDRFFAVRPEGSVSTLKIQRTERGDSAVYLCASSLIQGAPQYFGPGTRLTVT.